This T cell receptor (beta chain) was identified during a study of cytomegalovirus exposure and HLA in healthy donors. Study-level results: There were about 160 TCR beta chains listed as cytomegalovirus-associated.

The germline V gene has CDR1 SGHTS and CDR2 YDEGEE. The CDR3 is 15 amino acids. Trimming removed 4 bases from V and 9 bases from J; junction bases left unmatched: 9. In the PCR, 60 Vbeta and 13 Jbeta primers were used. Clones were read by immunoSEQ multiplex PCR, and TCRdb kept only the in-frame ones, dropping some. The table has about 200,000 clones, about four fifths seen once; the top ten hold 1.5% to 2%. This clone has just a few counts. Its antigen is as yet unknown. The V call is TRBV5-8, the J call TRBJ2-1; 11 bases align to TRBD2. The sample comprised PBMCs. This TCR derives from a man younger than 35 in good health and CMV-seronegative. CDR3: CASSISGRATSEQFF. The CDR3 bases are TGTGCCAGCAGCATTAGCGGGAGGGCCACCAGTGAGCAGTTCTTC.